The next 25 T cell receptor beta chains were all read from a single sample in a study of control samples from healthy donors and cancer patients. Some clones are missing from TCRdb's copy, which holds only in-frame ones; the method was immunoSEQ multiplex PCR. The table shows roughly 70,000 clones, with over 75% occurring only once. Sequencing was carried out using blood. Receptors originate from a man aged 50 to 59 in good health.

This clone was detected only a few times. The chain employs TRBV29-1 and TRBJ2-7; 8 nucleotides line up with TRBD2. CDR3 length equals 11 residues. Germline V gene lookup returns CDR1 SQVTM and CDR2 ANQGSEA. Losses at the gene ends were 7 bases for V and 6 bases for J; bases not matched to a gene: 5. The CDR3 region has the DNA TGCAGCGCCGCACGGGGGGGCGAGCAGTACTTC. It is translated as CSAARGGEQYF.

The CDR3 DNA is TGTGCCAGCAGCGTAGATCCCCTAGCTAACTATGGCTACACCTTC. Its protein product is CASSVDPLANYGYTF. This chain uses TRBV9 with TRBJ1-2; no definite D call. The CDR3 runs to 15 residues. Looked up from germline, CDR1 is SGDLS and CDR2 is YYNGEE. Trimming took 0 bases from V and 0 from J, leaving 9 bases between them.

The chain has TRBV11-2 and TRBJ2-7, with D maybe TRBD2 (6 bases). The CDR3 has 18 residues. Germline CDR1 reads SGHAT; CDR2 reads FQNNGV. Trimming removed 1 base from V and 4 bases from J, with 23 bases in between. CDR3 residues: CASSLARFGGALGYEQYF. Written as DNA, the CDR3 is TGTGCCAGCAGCTTAGCGAGGTTCGGAGGGGCCTTGGGGTACGAGCAGTACTTC.

This clone was seen only once. J is TRBJ1-2 and V is TRBV7-2, with D tentatively TRBD1 (5 bases). The CDR3 sequence is 13 residues long. Germline CDR1 SGHTA, CDR2 FQGNSA. The V end lost 4 bases, the J end lost 7 bases, and 13 bases lay between the germline ends. This CDR3 is CASSSGLLRGYTF. For the CDR3, the DNA is TGTGCCAGCAGCTCGGGACTGCTACGTGGCTACACCTTC.

The chain has TRBV7-2 and TRBJ1-1; D not resolved. The CDR3 runs 13 residues. In germline, CDR1 is SGHTA, CDR2 FQGNSA. Trimming removed 5 bases from V and 5 bases from J, with 12 bases in between. CDR3 region: CASSPRGLTEAFF. For the CDR3, the DNA is TGTGCCAGCAGCCCCCGAGGTTTGACTGAAGCTTTCTTT.

The V call is TRBV6-2 or TRBV6-3, the J call TRBJ2-5, with 10 bases identical to TRBD2. The length of the CDR3 is 15 residues. The germline V gene encodes CDR1 MNHEY and CDR2 SVGEGT. J was trimmed by 1 base and V by 6 bases; bases with no gene match: 5. The CDR3 loop reads CASSSLAGVQETQYF. The DNA for the CDR3 is TGTGCCAGCAGCTCCCTAGCGGGAGTCCAAGAGACCCAGTACTTC.

The chain couples TRBV7-9 to TRBJ2-3; 15 nucleotides align to TRBD2. CDR3 length: 17 residues. Losses at the gene ends were 5 bases for V and 5 bases for J; bases not matched to a gene: 8. Germline assignment: CDR1 SEHNR and CDR2 FQNEAQ (reference sequence). This CDR3 reads CASSHSRTSGRGDTQYF. Written as DNA, the CDR3 is TGTGCCAGCAGCCATTCCCGGACTAGCGGGAGGGGAGATACGCAGTATTTT.

By sample fraction, this clone is medium-sized (0.01 to 0.1%). The chain uses TRBV6-2 or TRBV6-3 and TRBJ2-1, with D possibly being TRBD2 (5 bases). Germline V gene sequence: CDR1 MNHEY, CDR2 SVGEGT. The CDR3 sequence is 15 residues long. V dropped 6 bases and J dropped 6 bases, with 18 bases sitting between them. The CDR3 coding sequence is TGTGCCAGCAGCCCGGACGCAGGACTTCCCAATGAGCAGTTCTTC. It yields the protein CASSPDAGLPNEQFF.

The chain links TRBV28 to TRBJ1-2; D unclear. This CDR3 is 14 amino acids long. V lost 6 bases to trimming and J lost 2 bases, with 13 bases between them. Germline V gene sequence: CDR1 MDHEN, CDR2 SYDVKM. The CDR3 protein is CASSLGQANYGYTF. The CDR3 DNA reads as TGTGCCAGCAGCCTCGGCCAGGCGAACTATGGCTACACCTTC.

The CDR3 region has the DNA TGTGCCAGCAGTTTAGCTTCCCTAAGCTCCTACAATGAGCAGTTCTTC. Its protein is CASSLASLSSYNEQFF. This chain connects TRBV27 to TRBJ2-1; no clear D gene. This CDR3 spans 16 amino acids. Deletions cut 2 bases from V and 0 bases from J, with 11 bases between. Germline assignment: CDR1 MNHEY and CDR2 SMNVEV (reference sequence).

The chain recombines TRBV24-1 with TRBJ1-2; tentatively, D is TRBD1 (5 bases). The length of the CDR3 is 12 residues. CDR1 is KGHDR, CDR2 SFDVKD, per germline. The germline V and J ends were trimmed by 9 bases and 5 bases, with 12 bases remaining between them. The CDR3 region has the DNA TGTGCCACCCAGGGCGCCGGGTATGGCTACACCTTC. Amino acid sequence: CATQGAGYGYTF.

The genes are TRBV9 and TRBJ2-1, with D perhaps TRBD1 (6 bases). CDR3 length: 15 residues. V shed 0 bases and J shed 3 bases, with 10 bases lying between them. CDR1 and CDR2 (germline): SGDLS, YYNGEE. The CDR3 DNA reads as TGTGCCAGCAGCGTAGCTTGGGACAACTACAATGAGCAGTTCTTC. Protein: CASSVAWDNYNEQFF.

This chain links TRBV24-1 with TRBJ1-5, with 7 bases lining up with TRBD1. Germline V gene data show CDR1 as KGHDR and CDR2 as SFDVKD. The length of the CDR3 is 16 residues. V lost 3 bases, J lost 6 bases, and 10 bases stayed unmatched. The CDR3 is CATSDGGEGAGQPQHF. The CDR3, as DNA: TGTGCCACCAGTGATGGGGGAGAGGGGGCGGGTCAGCCCCAGCATTTT.

The CDR3 region has the DNA TGCGCCAGCAGCCAAGTTTTTGGGGAGACCCAGTACTTC. It specifies CASSQVFGETQYF. The gene calls are TRBV4-3 and TRBJ2-5; D call uncertain. This CDR3 has 13 residues. The germline V and J ends were trimmed by 1 base and 5 bases, with 8 bases remaining between them. Germline V gene lookup returns CDR1 LGHNA and CDR2 YSLEER.

V usage is TRBV6-5 and J usage is TRBJ2-2; 9 bases are a match to TRBD2. Germline V gene sequence: CDR1 MNHEY, CDR2 SVGAGI. V was clipped by 7 bases and J by 5 bases; unmatched bases: 8. The CDR3 is 15 residues long. The CDR3 loop reads CASTSAGGWTGELFF. As DNA, the CDR3 is TGTGCCAGCACCTCAGCGGGGGGTTGGACCGGGGAGCTGTTTTTT.

J is TRBJ1-2 and V is TRBV27, with no clear D. Germline CDR1 and CDR2: MNHEY and SMNVEV (reference sequence). V was shortened by 4 bases and J by 6 bases, with 9 bases between the two germline ends. This CDR3 is 12 amino acids long. The CDR3 loop is CASSSTIDGYTF. The CDR3 bases are TGTGCCAGCAGTTCGACTATCGATGGCTACACCTTC.

The chain links TRBV5-1 to TRBJ2-7, with TRBD2 identical over 12 bases. This CDR3 has 14 amino acids. Trimming at V came to 5 bases and at J to 7 bases, leaving 7 bases not matched to a gene. Germline V gene sequence: CDR1 SGHRS, CDR2 YFSETQ. For the CDR3, the DNA is TGCGCCAGCAGAACGGGACTAGCGGGTCGGGAGCAGTACTTC. It specifies CASRTGLAGREQYF.

This clone was counted only a few times. The chain recombines TRBV12-3 or TRBV12-4 with TRBJ1-4; no firm D call. V dropped 0 bases and J dropped 12 bases, with 11 bases sitting between them. The CDR3 has 13 residues. Here the CDR3 DNA reads TGTGCCAGCAGTTTAGCAGCTGGGAGGGAACTGTTTTTT. Translating gives CASSLAAGRELFF.

This clone was seen a few times. The chain carries TRBV6-2 or TRBV6-3 and TRBJ2-7; 10 bases fit TRBD2. CDR1 MNHEY and CDR2 SVGEGT come from the germline V gene. The ends lost 6 bases at V and 4 bases at J; junction bases unmatched: 12. The CDR3 extends over 16 amino acids. The CDR3 region has the DNA TGTGCCAGCAGCCCTAGAACTAGCGGGATACCTTACGAGCAGTACTTC. Protein product: CASSPRTSGIPYEQYF.

This rearrangement joins TRBV28 to TRBJ1-3; D not certain. The germline V gene has CDR1 MDHEN and CDR2 SYDVKM. Trimming left V 2 bases short and J 4 bases short, with 12 bases between. The CDR3 is 15 residues long. CDR3 sequence reads: CASSLTGPMGNTIYF. The CDR3 DNA reads as TGTGCCAGCAGTTTAACTGGCCCGATGGGAAACACCATATATTTT.

The CDR3 region is CAWMTGSLSGNTIYF. CDR3 DNA sequence: TGTGCCTGGATGACCGGGAGCCTCTCTGGAAACACCATATATTTT. V gene TRBV30 combines with J gene TRBJ1-3; unclear D gene. From germline, CDR1 is GTSNPN and CDR2 SVGIG (reference sequence). The CDR3 spans 15 residues. V dropped 4 bases and J dropped 0 bases, with 13 bases sitting between them. Full variable domain (outside the CDR3, taken from reference TRBV30 and TRBJ1-3): SQTIHQWPATLVQPVGSPLSLECTVEGTSNPNLYWYRQAAGRGLQLLFYSVGIGQISSEVPQNLSASRPQDRQFILSSKKLLLSDSGFYLCAWMTGSLSGNTIYFGEGSWLTVV.

This chain connects TRBV7-6 to TRBJ2-7, with TRBD1 matching 8 bases. After removal of 5 bases from V and 7 bases from J, the junction contained 13 bases not matched to a gene. This CDR3 has 15 residues. Germline CDR1 is SGHVS and CDR2 is FNYEAQ. The CDR3 coding sequence is TGTGCCAGCAGCCTCGTAAAGGACAGGGCGCGGGAGCAGTACTTC. Amino acid sequence: CASSLVKDRAREQYF.

The rearrangement links TRBV7-8 to TRBJ2-2; TRBD2 might be the D (5 bases). The CDR3 runs 14 residues. CDR1 SGHVS and CDR2 FQNEAQ come from the germline V gene. Trimming shortened V by 4 bases and J by 6 bases, and 12 bases separated the two germline ends. As DNA, the CDR3 is TGTGCCAGCAGCTCAGTATTACTAGCCGGGGAGCTGTTTTTT. Protein: CASSSVLLAGELFF.

This sequence joins TRBV27 and TRBJ1-1; D is unresolved. Deletions cut 6 bases from V and 7 bases from J, with 9 bases between. The CDR3 length is 11 residues. Germline CDR1 reads MNHEY; CDR2 reads SMNVEV (reference sequence). CDR3 protein: CASRGSSEAFF. CDR3 sequence (DNA): TGTGCCAGCAGGGGGAGCAGTGAAGCTTTCTTT.

V usage is TRBV11-2 and J usage is TRBJ2-7, with 10 bases aligning to TRBD2. The V segment lost 6 bases and the J segment 2 bases; nucleotides outside the gene matches: 4. In germline, CDR1 is SGHAT, CDR2 FQNNGV. This CDR3 has 14 amino acids. CDR3 sequence reads: CASRRAGGTYEQYF. The CDR3 coding sequence is TGTGCCAGCAGACGAGCGGGGGGGACCTACGAGCAGTACTTC.